The 31 T cell receptor beta chains reported below all come from one sample, sequenced in a study of technical replicates of blood from several donors. Libraries were prepared by immunoSEQ multiplex PCR; TCRdb keeps only in-frame clonotypes and omits some of them. The sample has about 84,000 clones; 93% are singletons. The sample was T cells isolated from PBMCs. The source is a human donor in good health.

The chain has TRBV2 and TRBJ2-2; tentatively, D is TRBD2 (5 bases). From germline, CDR1 is SNHLY and CDR2 FYNNEI. With 9 bases removed from V and 5 bases from J, the gap between germline ends came to 10 bases. The CDR3 covers 12 residues. CDR3: CASLEGTGELFF. DNA for the CDR3: TGTGCCAGTTTAGAGGGAACCGGGGAGCTGTTTTTT.

The chain links TRBV4-2 to TRBJ2-1, with 7 nucleotides matching TRBD1. The germline V gene has CDR1 LGHNA and CDR2 YNFKEQ. This CDR3 has 16 residues. After removal of 1 base from V and 6 bases from J, the junction contained 9 bases not matched to a gene. CDR3 sequence: CASSQVEGGTFNEQFF. The CDR3 DNA is TGTGCCAGCAGCCAAGTAGAAGGGGGCACCTTCAATGAGCAGTTCTTC.

CDR3 region: CASSRLAVPARGSYNEQFF. CDR3 sequence (DNA): TGCGCCAGCTCCCGTCTAGCGGTCCCCGCACGGGGCTCCTACAATGAGCAGTTCTTC. This rearrangement joins TRBV5-1 to TRBJ2-1; 7 nucleotides align to TRBD2. The CDR3 length is 19 residues. Germline CDR1 reads SGHRS; CDR2 reads YFSETQ. J lost 0 bases, V lost 7 bases, and 19 bases had no gene match.

The chain has TRBV19 and TRBJ1-5; unclear D gene. V was trimmed by 5 bases and J by 0 bases, leaving 17 bases between them. The germline gives CDR1 LNHDA, CDR2 SQIVND (reference sequence). This CDR3 comprises 17 residues. CDR3 nucleotide sequence: TGTGCCAGTAGTTTAGGTCTGAGGAAAAATAGCAATCAGCCCCAGCATTTT. It codes for CASSLGLRKNSNQPQHF.

This chain uses TRBV6-1 with TRBJ2-1, with TRBD1 as a possible D gene (6 bases). The CDR3 sequence is 14 residues long. V was shortened by 3 bases and J by 10 bases, with 16 bases between the two germline ends. Germline CDR1 reads MNHNS; CDR2 reads SASEGT. The CDR3 DNA reads TGTGCCAGCAGTGATTGGGGGCTTACGGGCGAGCAGTTCTTC. This gives the protein CASSDWGLTGEQFF.

This clone was counted a single time. The gene calls are TRBV6-1 and TRBJ1-2; D perhaps matches TRBD1 (6 bases). Germline CDR1 and CDR2: MNHNS and SASEGT. This CDR3 is built from 14 residues. The V end was cut by 4 bases, the J end by 9 bases, with 18 bases between. Here the CDR3 reads CASSGATGHTSYTF. The CDR3 bases are TGTGCCAGCAGTGGGGCGACAGGCCACACGAGCTACACCTTC.

The chain combines TRBV28 with TRBJ2-7; TRBD2 is a possible D gene (6 bases). CDR1 and CDR2 from the germline V gene are MDHEN and SYDVKM. The CDR3 sequence is 14 residues long. V shed 10 bases and J shed 1 base, with 17 bases lying between them. As DNA, the CDR3 is TGTGCCATCCAGTCGGGGGATAGTTCCTACGAGCAGTACTTC. Residues: CAIQSGDSSYEQYF.

This clone is a singleton in its sample. The chain carries TRBV21-1 and TRBJ2-7; the DNA was not compared with TRBD2, the D call given in the table. TRBV21-1 is labeled a pseudogene. This CDR3 is built from 18 residues. The CDR3 bases are TGTGCCAGCAGCCCATGGGGACTAGCGGGGGTAATATCCTACGAGCAGTACTTC. Translated, it gives CASSPWGLAGVISYEQYF.

The chain links TRBV18 to TRBJ1-1; D gene ambiguous. This CDR3 has 16 residues. With 0 bases removed from V and 0 bases from J, the gap between germline ends came to 11 bases. Germline lookup yields CDR1 KGHSH and CDR2 LQKENI. The CDR3 region is CASSPPYPGMNTEAFF. CDR3 nucleotide sequence: TGTGCCAGCTCACCACCTTATCCAGGCATGAACACTGAAGCTTTCTTT.

The gene calls are TRBV9 and TRBJ2-7, with TRBD2 matching 9 bases. This CDR3 spans 14 amino acids. The V gene end was trimmed by 0 bases and the J gene end by 6 bases; junction bases not matched to a gene: 4. Germline CDR1 reads SGDLS; CDR2 reads YYNGEE. CDR3 nucleotide sequence: TGTGCCAGCAGCGTAGGGACTAGCGTTGGCGAGCAGTACTTC. Encoded protein: CASSVGTSVGEQYF.

The table lists this clone with a count of one. The V gene is TRBV28, the J gene TRBJ1-5; D possibly corresponds to TRBD1 (6 bases). CDR3 size: 13 residues. Deletions cut 7 bases from V and 5 bases from J, with 12 bases between. The germline CDR1 and CDR2 sequences are MDHEN and SYDVKM. CDR3 protein: CASKSGVDQPQHF. CDR3 in DNA: TGTGCCAGCAAATCAGGGGTGGATCAGCCCCAGCATTTT.

The chain is built from TRBV5-5 and TRBJ2-7; 7 bases map to TRBD1. Germline V gene data show CDR1 as SGHKS and CDR2 as YYEKEE (reference sequence). The CDR3 length is 15 residues. Losses at the gene ends were 4 bases for V and 5 bases for J; bases not matched to a gene: 12. CDR3 sequence: CASSIYKGADNEQYF. The CDR3 coding sequence is TGTGCCAGCAGCATTTATAAGGGGGCGGATAACGAGCAGTACTTC.

This clone was found once. CDR3 residues: CASSVGGAINQPQHF. CDR3 sequence (DNA): TGTGCCAGTAGTGTTGGGGGGGCGATCAATCAGCCCCAGCATTTT. The chain employs TRBV19 and TRBJ1-5, with TRBD1 as a possible D gene (6 bases). The V and J ends lost 5 bases and 3 bases respectively, with 14 bases between them. CDR3 length equals 15 residues. CDR1 and CDR2 (germline): LNHDA, SQIVND (reference sequence).

The chain joins TRBV7-8 to TRBJ2-5; 8 bases are shared with TRBD1. Germline assignment: CDR1 SGHVS and CDR2 FQNEAQ. CDR3 length: 16 amino acids. V was pared by 5 bases and J by 3 bases, with 11 bases of the junction left unmatched. CDR3 sequence (DNA): TGTGCCAGCAGCGAATGGACAGGGCGAGGGGAAGAGACCCAGTACTTC. Translation gives CASSEWTGRGEETQYF.

The gene calls are TRBV9 and TRBJ2-5, with 11 positions matching TRBD2. The CDR3 contains 17 residues. V trimming: 3 bases; J trimming: 0 bases; junction bases outside the gene matches: 7. Germline assignment: CDR1 SGDLS and CDR2 YYNGEE. The CDR3 region is CASSAQKTSGNQETQYF. In DNA form, the CDR3 reads TGTGCCAGCAGCGCCCAGAAGACTAGCGGGAACCAAGAGACCCAGTACTTC.

The CDR3 sequence is CASSEAVIMILAGGSSGGELFF. The CDR3 DNA is TGTGCCAGCAGTGAAGCTGTGATTATGATTCTAGCGGGAGGGTCCAGTGGCGGGGAGCTGTTTTTT. The chain recombines TRBV6-1 with TRBJ2-2; 12 bases are a match to TRBD2. Germline lookup yields CDR1 MNHNS and CDR2 SASEGT. J gave up 7 bases and V 0 bases, and 21 bases lay outside the gene matches. The CDR3 runs 22 residues.

V usage is TRBV7-9 and J usage is TRBJ1-2; D remains unclear. Germline values: CDR1 SEHNR, CDR2 FQNEAQ (reference sequence). This CDR3 is 15 amino acids long. V gave up 5 bases and J gave up 3 bases, with 16 bases separating them. CDR3 bases: TGTGCCAGCAGCCGCTCGGGTCTAACCTACTATGGCTACACCTTC. It specifies CASSRSGLTYYGYTF.

V is TRBV27 and J is TRBJ2-7, with 7 bases aligning to TRBD1. The V segment lost 5 bases and the J segment 9 bases; nucleotides outside the gene matches: 7. This CDR3 is built from 12 residues. CDR1 is MNHEY, CDR2 SMNVEV, per germline (reference sequence). The CDR3 nucleotides read TGTGCCAGCAGTCCACAGGGGACCGGGCAGTACTTC. It is translated as CASSPQGTGQYF.

This chain links TRBV7-9 with TRBJ1-1; D not certain. V lost 1 base and J 8 bases, leaving 5 bases between the germline ends. The CDR3 length is 11 residues. Germline CDR1 is SEHNR and CDR2 is FQNEAQ (reference sequence). CDR3: CASSLGLEAFF. The CDR3 DNA follows: TGTGCCAGCAGCTTAGGACTAGAAGCTTTCTTT.

The J gene is TRBJ2-1, the V gene TRBV29-1, with 9 bases that match TRBD2. Germline values: CDR1 SQVTM, CDR2 ANQGSEA. With 7 bases clipped from V and 2 bases from J, the junction kept 9 bases outside the gene matches. The CDR3 runs 15 residues. The CDR3 region has the DNA TGCAGCGCCCCAACCGGGACTAGCCCCTACAATGAGCAGTTCTTC. Residues: CSAPTGTSPYNEQFF.

This sequence joins TRBV10-1 and TRBJ2-1, with 7 bases fitting TRBD2. V trimming: 3 bases; J trimming: 8 bases; junction bases outside the gene matches: 7. Germline V CDR1 and CDR2: WNHNN, SYGVQD (reference sequence). This CDR3 spans 14 amino acids. The CDR3 sequence is CASSDPYGGDEQFF. CDR3 in DNA: TGCGCCAGCAGTGACCCCTATGGGGGGGATGAGCAGTTCTTC.

The CDR3 DNA reads as TGTGCCAGCAGCTTTAACAGGGATCAGCCCCAGCATTTT. Protein sequence: CASSFNRDQPQHF. The chain joins TRBV11-2 to TRBJ1-5; maybe TRBD1 (6 bases). The germline V gene has CDR1 SGHAT and CDR2 FQNNGV. The ends were cut back, 3 bases at V and 5 bases at J, with 8 bases in the middle. The CDR3 spans 13 residues.

V is TRBV28 and J is TRBJ1-1, with D perhaps TRBD1 (6 bases). CDR1 is MDHEN and CDR2 is SYDVKM in the germline V gene. The CDR3 contains 16 residues. The V end lost 6 bases, the J end lost 0 bases, and 17 bases lay between the germline ends. The CDR3 nucleotides read TGTGCCAGCAGCTCCGGGACACTATTATTGAACACTGAAGCTTTCTTT. It is translated as CASSSGTLLLNTEAFF.

The rearrangement joins TRBV7-6 to TRBJ2-7; 9 bases agree with TRBD1. Per germline, CDR1 SGHVS and CDR2 FNYEAQ. This CDR3 has 15 residues. Trimming removed 5 bases from V and 0 bases from J; junction bases left unmatched: 5. CDR3 in DNA: TGTGCCAGCAGCGAGGGACAGGGCTACTCCTACGAGCAGTACTTC. It yields the protein CASSEGQGYSYEQYF.

The V call is TRBV30, the J call TRBJ1-2, with unresolved D. The CDR3 extends over 13 amino acids. V lost 0 bases and J lost 8, with 13 bases in between. Per germline, CDR1 GTSNPN and CDR2 SVGIG (reference sequence). The DNA of the CDR3 is TGTGCCTGGAGTGTGACCGGGGTTGAGGGCTACACCTTC. Its translation is CAWSVTGVEGYTF.

The chain links TRBV28 to TRBJ1-5; 11 bases agree with TRBD1. This CDR3 contains 15 residues. Germline V gene lookup returns CDR1 MDHEN and CDR2 SYDVKM. Trimming at V came to 5 bases and at J to 5 bases, leaving 5 bases not matched to a gene. The CDR3 loop is CASSRGQGAYQPQHF. CDR3 nucleotide sequence: TGTGCCAGCAGTAGAGGACAGGGGGCATATCAGCCCCAGCATTTT. The variable domain in full, completed from reference TRBV28 and TRBJ1-5, reads DVKVTQSSRYLVKRTGEKVFLECVQDMDHENMFWYRQDPGLGLRLIYFSYDVKMKEKGDIPEGYSVSREKKERFSLILESASTNQTSMYLCASSRGQGAYQPQHFGDGTRLSIL.

The rearrangement joins TRBV29-1 to TRBJ2-7; 7 nucleotides line up with TRBD1. This CDR3 is built from 15 residues. Looked up from germline, CDR1 is SQVTM and CDR2 is ANQGSEA. V lost 7 bases, J lost 2 bases, and 14 bases stayed unmatched. Written as DNA, the CDR3 is TGCAGCGCCTACGCCCTTACCGGGACAGCCTACGAGCAGTACTTC. Protein sequence: CSAYALTGTAYEQYF.

Here the CDR3 DNA reads TGCGCCAGCAGCCACCAGCGGGGGAACCCCACGTCAGAGACCCAGTACTTC. Translating gives CASSHQRGNPTSETQYF. The chain is built from TRBV4-1 and TRBJ2-5, with 8 bases aligning to TRBD2. Germline values: CDR1 MGHRA, CDR2 YSYEKL. The ends lost 3 bases at V and 4 bases at J; junction bases unmatched: 13. This CDR3 is built from 17 residues.

This chain joins TRBV27 and TRBJ1-4; no reliable D call. CDR3 length: 12 amino acids. Trimming stripped 6 bases from V and 7 bases from J, with 9 bases between. Germline CDR1 and CDR2: MNHEY and SMNVEV (reference sequence). This CDR3 reads CASSTRGEKLFF. CDR3 sequence (DNA): TGTGCCAGCAGCACCCGGGGTGAAAAACTGTTTTTT.

This clone was observed a handful of times. The chain carries TRBV27 and TRBJ1-3; no clear D. The CDR3 sequence is 16 residues long. V lost 4 bases, J lost 2 bases, and 15 bases lay in between. The germline V gene has CDR1 MNHEY and CDR2 SMNVEV (reference sequence). The CDR3 here is CASSSHAVTPGNTIYF. CDR3 DNA sequence: TGTGCCAGCAGTTCGCACGCGGTAACCCCTGGAAACACCATATATTTT.

This chain links TRBV28 with TRBJ2-7, with D possibly being TRBD1 (7 bases). The germline gives CDR1 MDHEN, CDR2 SYDVKM. Trimming removed 5 bases from V and 0 bases from J, with 17 bases in between. The CDR3 loop spans 16 amino acids. The CDR3 spells CASSPLQGRGSYEQYF. The CDR3 region has the DNA TGTGCCAGCAGTCCACTACAGGGGCGGGGCTCCTACGAGCAGTACTTC.